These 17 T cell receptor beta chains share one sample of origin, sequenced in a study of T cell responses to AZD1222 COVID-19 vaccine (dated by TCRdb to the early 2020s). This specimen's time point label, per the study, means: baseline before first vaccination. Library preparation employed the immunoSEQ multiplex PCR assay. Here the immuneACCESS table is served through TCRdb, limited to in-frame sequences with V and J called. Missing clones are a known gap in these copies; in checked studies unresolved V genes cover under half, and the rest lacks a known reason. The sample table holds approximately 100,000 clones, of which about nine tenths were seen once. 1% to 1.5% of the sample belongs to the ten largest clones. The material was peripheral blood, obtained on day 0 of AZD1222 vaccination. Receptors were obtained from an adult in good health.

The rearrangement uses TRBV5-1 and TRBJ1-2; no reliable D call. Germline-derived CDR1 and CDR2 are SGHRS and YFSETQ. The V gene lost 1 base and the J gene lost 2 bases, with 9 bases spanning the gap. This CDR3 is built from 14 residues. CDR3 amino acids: CASSLTGTNYGYTF. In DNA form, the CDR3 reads TGCGCCAGCAGCTTGACGGGAACGAACTATGGCTACACCTTC.

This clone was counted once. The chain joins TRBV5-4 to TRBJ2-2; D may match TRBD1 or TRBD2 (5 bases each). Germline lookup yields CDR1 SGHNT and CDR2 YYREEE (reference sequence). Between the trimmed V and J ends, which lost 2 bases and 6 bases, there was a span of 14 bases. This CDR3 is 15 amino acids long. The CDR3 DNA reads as TGTGCCAGCAGCTTTTTCAGGGACGGACCCGGGGAGCTGTTTTTT. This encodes CASSFFRDGPGELFF.

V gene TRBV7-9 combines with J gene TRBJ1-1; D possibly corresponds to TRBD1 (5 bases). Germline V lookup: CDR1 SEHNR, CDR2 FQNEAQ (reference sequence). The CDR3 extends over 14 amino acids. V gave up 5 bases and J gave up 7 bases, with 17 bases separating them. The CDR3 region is CASSLDSQSLEAFF. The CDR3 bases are TGTGCCAGCAGCCTAGACAGCCAGAGCCTTGAAGCTTTCTTT.

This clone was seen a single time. CDR3 sequence: CASSPSGTEAFF. In nucleotides, the CDR3 is TGTGCCAGCTCACCGTCGGGAACTGAAGCTTTCTTT. The genes are TRBV18 and TRBJ1-1; D unresolved. CDR1 KGHSH and CDR2 LQKENI come from the germline V gene. The CDR3 loop spans 12 amino acids. Trimming removed 3 bases from V and 5 bases from J, with 7 bases in between.

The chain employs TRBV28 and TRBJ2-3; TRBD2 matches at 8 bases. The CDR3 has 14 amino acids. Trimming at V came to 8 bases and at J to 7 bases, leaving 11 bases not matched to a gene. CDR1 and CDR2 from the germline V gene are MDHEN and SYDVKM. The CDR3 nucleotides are TGTGCCAGCGACGGGGGGGCGGGCATTAATACGCAGTATTTT. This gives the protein CASDGGAGINTQYF.

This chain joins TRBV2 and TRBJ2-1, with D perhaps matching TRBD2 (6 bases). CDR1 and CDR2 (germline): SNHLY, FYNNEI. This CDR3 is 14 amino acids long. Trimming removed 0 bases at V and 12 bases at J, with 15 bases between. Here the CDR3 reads CASSEARGSALQFF. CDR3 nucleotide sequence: TGTGCCAGCAGTGAAGCGCGGGGTAGCGCGTTGCAGTTCTTC. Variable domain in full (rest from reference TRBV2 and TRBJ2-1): EPEVTQTPSHQVTQMGQEVILRCVPISNHLYFYWYRQILGQKVEFLVSFYNNEISEKSEIFDDQFSVERPDGSNFTLKIRSTKLEDSAMYFCASSEARGSALQFFGPGTRLTVL.

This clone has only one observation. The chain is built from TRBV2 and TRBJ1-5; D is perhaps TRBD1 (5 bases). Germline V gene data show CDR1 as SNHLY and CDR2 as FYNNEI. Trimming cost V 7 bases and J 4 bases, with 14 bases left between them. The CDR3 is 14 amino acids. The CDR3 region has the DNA TGTGCCAGCAAGGCTGGGACTTCGAATCAGCCCCAGCATTTT. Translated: CASKAGTSNQPQHF.

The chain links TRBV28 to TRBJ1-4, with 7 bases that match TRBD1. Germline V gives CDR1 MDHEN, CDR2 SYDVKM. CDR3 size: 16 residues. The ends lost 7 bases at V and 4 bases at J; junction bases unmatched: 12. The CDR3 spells CASTTARDRFNEKLFF. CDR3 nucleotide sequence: TGTGCCAGCACCACCGCCCGGGACAGATTTAATGAAAAACTGTTTTTT.

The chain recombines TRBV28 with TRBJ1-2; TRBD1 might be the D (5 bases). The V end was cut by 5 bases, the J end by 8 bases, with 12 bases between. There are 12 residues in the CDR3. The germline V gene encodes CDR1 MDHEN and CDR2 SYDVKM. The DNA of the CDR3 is TGTGCCAGCAGTGGGGACGGCTGGGGCTACACCTTC. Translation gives CASSGDGWGYTF.

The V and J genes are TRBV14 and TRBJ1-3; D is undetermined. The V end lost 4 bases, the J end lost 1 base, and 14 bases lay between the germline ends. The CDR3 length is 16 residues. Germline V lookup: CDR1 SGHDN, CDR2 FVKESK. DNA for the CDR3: TGTGCCAGCAGCCCTTCACTCCCGGGTTCTGGAAACACCATATATTTT. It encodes CASSPSLPGSGNTIYF. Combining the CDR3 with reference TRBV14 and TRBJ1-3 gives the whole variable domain EAGVTQFPSHSVIEKGQTVTLRCDPISGHDNLYWYRRVMGKEIKFLLHFVKESKQDESGMPNNRFLAERTGGTYSTLKVQPAELEDSGVYFCASSPSLPGSGNTIYFGEGSWLTVV.

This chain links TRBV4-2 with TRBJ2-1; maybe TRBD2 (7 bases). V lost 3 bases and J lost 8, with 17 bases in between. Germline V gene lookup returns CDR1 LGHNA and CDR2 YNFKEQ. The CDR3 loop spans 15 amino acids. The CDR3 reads CASSQAGGPFYEQFF. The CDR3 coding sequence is TGTGCCAGCAGCCAGGCCGGGGGGCCTTTCTATGAGCAGTTCTTC.

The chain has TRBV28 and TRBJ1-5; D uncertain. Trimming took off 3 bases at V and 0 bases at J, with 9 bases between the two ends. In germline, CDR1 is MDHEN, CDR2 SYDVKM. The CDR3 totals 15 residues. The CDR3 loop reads CASSFKKYSNQPQHF. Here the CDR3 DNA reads TGTGCCAGCAGTTTCAAAAAATATAGCAATCAGCCCCAGCATTTT.

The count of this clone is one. This chain's CDR3 is CAWSPGSNTGELFF. In DNA, the CDR3 is TGTGCCTGGAGTCCTGGATCGAACACCGGGGAGCTGTTTTTT. The rearrangement joins TRBV30 to TRBJ2-2, with D unclear. This CDR3 has 14 amino acids. Germline V gene data show CDR1 as GTSNPN and CDR2 as SVGIG (reference sequence). V shed 2 bases and J shed 0 bases, with 7 bases lying between them. Supplemented by reference TRBV30 and TRBJ2-2, the full variable domain reads SQTIHQWPATLVQPVGSPLSLECTVEGTSNPNLYWYRQAAGRGLQLLFYSVGIGQISSEVPQNLSASRPQDRQFILSSKKLLLSDSGFYLCAWSPGSNTGELFFGEGSRLTVL.

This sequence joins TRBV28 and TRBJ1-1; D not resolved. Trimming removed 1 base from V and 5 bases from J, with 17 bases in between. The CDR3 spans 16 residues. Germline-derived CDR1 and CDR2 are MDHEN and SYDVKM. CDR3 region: CASSLFPRAGGTEAFF. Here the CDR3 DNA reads TGTGCCAGCAGTTTATTCCCTCGGGCGGGAGGGACTGAAGCTTTCTTT.

CDR3 bases: TGCAGTGCTAGGCATGACACTGAAGCTTTCTTT. It yields the protein CSARHDTEAFF. The chain is built from TRBV20-1 and TRBJ1-1; no firm D call. CDR3 length: 11 amino acids. The V end lost 3 bases, the J end lost 3 bases, and 5 bases lay between the germline ends. Germline V gene data show CDR1 as DFQATT and CDR2 as SNEGSKA (reference sequence).

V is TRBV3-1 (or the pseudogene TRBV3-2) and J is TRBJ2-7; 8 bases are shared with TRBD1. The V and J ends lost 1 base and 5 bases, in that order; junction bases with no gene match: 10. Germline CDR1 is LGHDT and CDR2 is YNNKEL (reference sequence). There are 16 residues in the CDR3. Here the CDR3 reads CASSQVGGTGAHEQYF. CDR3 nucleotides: TGTGCCAGCAGCCAAGTAGGTGGGACAGGAGCCCACGAGCAGTACTTC.

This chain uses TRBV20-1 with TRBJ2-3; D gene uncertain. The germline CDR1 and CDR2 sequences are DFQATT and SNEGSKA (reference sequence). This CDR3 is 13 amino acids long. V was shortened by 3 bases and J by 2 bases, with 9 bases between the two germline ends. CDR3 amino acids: CSASEIDTDTQYF. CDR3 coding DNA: TGCAGTGCTAGTGAAATCGACACAGATACGCAGTATTTT.